The 30 T cell receptor beta chains reported below all come from one sample, sequenced in a study of OX40 agonist ivuxolimab in advanced cancers. TCRdb's copy holds only in-frame clones and misses some; the assay was immunoSEQ multiplex PCR. This sample has 75,000 to 100,000 clones, with about nine tenths found just once. The sample here was CD4+ or CD8+ T cells sorted from blood, taken in a trial of the OX40 agonist ivuxolimab. These receptors all come from an adult with an advanced solid tumor such as melanoma, head and neck, liver or kidney cancer.

This clone was seen more than once but under ten times. V is TRBV2 and J is TRBJ1-2, with D perhaps TRBD1 (6 bases). This CDR3 is built from 13 residues. V lost 4 bases, J lost 6 bases, and 12 bases lay in between. Germline CDR1 reads SNHLY; CDR2 reads FYNNEI. The CDR3 DNA follows: TGTGCCAGCAGTGTTCGAGGGGGTAATGGCTACACCTTC. As protein: CASSVRGGNGYTF.

This clone was recorded once. The rearrangement uses TRBV6-5 and TRBJ2-1; no clear D. CDR1 is MNHEY, CDR2 SVGAGI, per germline. V lost 1 base and J lost 8, with 12 bases in between. The CDR3 contains 14 residues. The CDR3 coding sequence is TGTGCCAGCAGTTACTTCTCCGAGGTCCATGAGCAGTTCTTC. Protein product: CASSYFSEVHEQFF.

The chain joins TRBV7-8 to TRBJ1-1, with D possibly matching TRBD1 (6 bases). This CDR3 contains 14 residues. The ends were cut back, 2 bases at V and 1 base at J, with 8 bases in the middle. Germline lookup yields CDR1 SGHVS and CDR2 FQNEAQ. For the CDR3, the DNA is TGTGCCAGCAGCTTATCGGGACAGAACACTGAAGCTTTCTTT. As protein: CASSLSGQNTEAFF.

This clone was counted once. The chain recombines TRBV4-1 with TRBJ1-5; weak D call: TRBD1 (5 bases). Germline V gene sequence: CDR1 MGHRA, CDR2 YSYEKL. CDR3 length: 15 amino acids. The V end was cut by 4 bases, the J end by 2 bases, with 12 bases between. CDR3 sequence: CASSLDTGGNQPQHF. The CDR3 coding sequence is TGCGCCAGCAGCCTCGATACGGGGGGCAATCAGCCCCAGCATTTT.

This clone has just a few counts. The chain joins TRBV7-2 to TRBJ2-2; 7 positions agree with TRBD1. V trimming: 6 bases; J trimming: 6 bases; junction bases outside the gene matches: 4. Germline V CDR1 and CDR2: SGHTA, FQGNSA. The CDR3 is 13 amino acids. The CDR3 DNA reads as TGTGCCAGCAGTAAGACAGGGCCCGGGGAGCTGTTTTTT. Translating gives CASSKTGPGELFF.

The chain carries TRBV28 and TRBJ1-1; weak D call: TRBD1 (6 bases). CDR3 length: 17 amino acids. Trimming took 5 bases from V and 4 from J, leaving 23 bases between them. The germline V gene encodes CDR1 MDHEN and CDR2 SYDVKM. CDR3 region: CASSQRVGTTAPTEAFF. CDR3 nucleotides: TGTGCCAGCAGTCAAAGGGTCGGGACAACTGCGCCCACTGAAGCTTTCTTT.

V and J are TRBV19 and TRBJ1-1; D gene ambiguous. CDR1 and CDR2 from the germline V gene are LNHDA and SQIVND (reference sequence). CDR3 length: 13 residues. Trimming cost V 0 bases and J 8 bases, with 10 bases left between them. The DNA of the CDR3 is TGTGCCAGTAGTATAGATCGGCGGCTAGAAGCTTTCTTT. Its protein product is CASSIDRRLEAFF.

The chain carries TRBV19 and TRBJ1-5; 8 nucleotides agree with TRBD1. The CDR3 consists of 15 residues. The germline gives CDR1 LNHDA, CDR2 SQIVND (reference sequence). J lost 1 base, V lost 9 bases, and 8 bases had no gene match. The CDR3: CASRRTGKSNQPQHF. The CDR3 region has the DNA TGTGCCAGCCGGCGGACAGGGAAAAGCAATCAGCCCCAGCATTTT.

This chain connects TRBV5-1 to TRBJ2-1, with 9 bases that match TRBD2. The CDR3 consists of 15 residues. The germline V gene encodes CDR1 SGHRS and CDR2 YFSETQ. The V gene end was trimmed by 5 bases and the J gene end by 6 bases; junction bases not matched to a gene: 9. CDR3 nucleotide sequence: TGCGCCAGCAGAAAGGCGGGAGGGCCATTCAATGAGCAGTTCTTC. It yields the protein CASRKAGGPFNEQFF.

A single count supports this clone. The genes are TRBV5-1 and TRBJ1-3; D is undetermined. This CDR3 comprises 15 residues. Germline V lookup: CDR1 SGHRS, CDR2 YFSETQ. The V end was cut by 0 bases, the J end by 1 base, with 8 bases between. This CDR3 is CASSLDAASGNTIYF. CDR3 nucleotide sequence: TGCGCCAGCAGCTTGGACGCGGCTTCTGGAAACACCATATATTTT.

The rearrangement joins TRBV10-3 to TRBJ1-3; TRBD1 matches 10 bases. The CDR3 runs to 14 residues. J lost 7 bases, V lost 7 bases, and 7 bases had no gene match. Germline V gene data show CDR1 as ENHRY and CDR2 as SYGVKD. CDR3 DNA: TGTGCCATCACCGGGACAGGGGAATGGAACACCATATATTTT. Translated, it gives CAITGTGEWNTIYF.

The chain recombines TRBV2 with TRBJ1-2; 11 bases align to TRBD1. The CDR3 covers 14 residues. The J segment lost 7 bases and the V segment lost 11 bases, leaving 12 bases of the junction unmatched. CDR1 and CDR2 from the germline V gene are SNHLY and FYNNEI. CDR3 bases: TGTGCCGGACAGAAATTGGACAGGGGGCTTGGCTACACCTTC. Translation gives CAGQKLDRGLGYTF.

This rearrangement joins TRBV5-6 to TRBJ1-2; D might be TRBD1 (5 bases). Trimming left V 0 bases short and J 5 bases short, with 14 bases between. This CDR3 is built from 15 residues. The germline CDR1 and CDR2 sequences are SGHDT and YYEEEE. CDR3 bases: TGTGCCAGCAGCTTGGCCCAGGGAATTAGGTATGGCTACACCTTC. Encoded protein: CASSLAQGIRYGYTF.

CDR3 sequence reads: CASSPLPTGDNYGYTF. The CDR3 nucleotides are TGTGCCAGCAGCCCCCTCCCGACAGGGGACAACTATGGCTACACCTTC. V and J are TRBV7-9 and TRBJ1-2, with 8 bases lining up with TRBD1. The CDR3 loop spans 16 amino acids. J lost 2 bases, V lost 5 bases, and 10 bases had no gene match. CDR1 is SEHNR and CDR2 is FQNEAQ in the germline V gene (reference sequence).

This rearrangement joins TRBV30 to TRBJ2-1; weak D call: TRBD2 (6 bases). The CDR3 loop spans 15 amino acids. In germline, CDR1 is GTSNPN, CDR2 SVGIG (reference sequence). V was cut by 0 bases and J by 1 base, with 10 bases left in between. In nucleotides, the CDR3 is TGTGCCTGGAGTGTAAGCGGGCGGTCCTACAATGAGCAGTTCTTC. It is translated as CAWSVSGRSYNEQFF. The variable domain in full, completed from reference TRBV30 and TRBJ2-1, reads SQTIHQWPATLVQPVGSPLSLECTVEGTSNPNLYWYRQAAGRGLQLLFYSVGIGQISSEVPQNLSASRPQDRQFILSSKKLLLSDSGFYLCAWSVSGRSYNEQFFGPGTRLTVL.

J is TRBJ2-1 and V is TRBV5-1; the match to TRBD2 covers 8 bases. The germline gives CDR1 SGHRS, CDR2 YFSETQ. The CDR3 loop spans 17 amino acids. V gave up 4 bases and J gave up 7 bases; unmatched junction bases: 16. The DNA for the CDR3 is TGCGCCAGCAGCCTTGGCTACGGGACTAGAGATACGAATGAGCAGTTCTTC. Residues: CASSLGYGTRDTNEQFF.

The genes are TRBV7-2 and TRBJ2-5; D may be TRBD1 or TRBD2 (6 bases each). The CDR3 sequence is 15 residues long. V was clipped by 1 base and J by 7 bases, with 16 bases between them. The germline CDR1 and CDR2 sequences are SGHTA and FQGNSA. The CDR3 nucleotides read TGTGCCAGCAGCTTAGTTAGTAGCGGAGGGGGGACCCAGTACTTC. Translation: CASSLVSSGGGTQYF.

The V gene is TRBV27, the J gene TRBJ1-2; D might be TRBD1 (5 bases). The germline V gene encodes CDR1 MNHEY and CDR2 SMNVEV (reference sequence). The germline V and J ends were trimmed by 2 bases and 8 bases, with 12 bases remaining between them. CDR3 length: 13 residues. This chain's CDR3 is CASSLGQGDGYTF. Written as DNA, the CDR3 is TGTGCCAGCAGTTTAGGGCAGGGCGACGGCTACACCTTC.

This chain joins TRBV4-1 and TRBJ1-1; 8 bases map to TRBD1. J lost 0 bases, V lost 4 bases, and 7 bases had no gene match. Per germline, CDR1 MGHRA and CDR2 YSYEKL. The length of the CDR3 is 16 residues. CDR3 bases: TGCGCCAGCAGCCCAGGACAGGGAACCCTGAACACTGAAGCTTTCTTT. Translated: CASSPGQGTLNTEAFF.

V usage is TRBV7-2 and J usage is TRBJ1-2; 8 nucleotides align to TRBD1. Per the germline V gene, CDR1 is SGHTA and CDR2 is FQGNSA. The CDR3 has 15 amino acids. Unmatched junction bases numbered 9, after V lost 1 base and J lost 8 bases. The CDR3 loop is CASSLGWRAGGGYTF. CDR3 DNA: TGTGCCAGCAGCTTAGGGTGGAGGGCAGGGGGCGGCTACACCTTC.

The chain uses TRBV27 and TRBJ1-5; the match to TRBD1 covers 9 bases. The CDR3 runs to 17 residues. V trimming: 2 bases; J trimming: 0 bases; junction bases outside the gene matches: 5. Germline-derived CDR1 and CDR2 are MNHEY and SMNVEV (reference sequence). The CDR3 bases are TGTGCCAGCAGTTTAAAGGGGACAGGGTATAGCAATCAGCCCCAGCATTTT. This translates into CASSLKGTGYSNQPQHF.

This chain links TRBV5-1 with TRBJ2-7; TRBD2 aligns across 8 bases. The CDR3 consists of 16 residues. The J segment lost 2 bases and the V segment lost 2 bases, leaving 9 bases of the junction unmatched. CDR1 is SGHRS and CDR2 is YFSETQ in the germline V gene. CDR3 amino acids: CASSLGAGDKPYEQYF. CDR3 nucleotide sequence: TGCGCCAGCAGCTTAGGAGCGGGAGATAAGCCCTACGAGCAGTACTTC.

The CDR3 spells CAWSIPSGQGLRPQHF. CDR3 coding DNA: TGTGCCTGGAGTATTCCTTCGGGACAGGGATTAAGGCCCCAGCATTTT. V and J are TRBV30 and TRBJ1-5, with 9 nucleotides matching TRBD1. Per the germline V gene, CDR1 is GTSNPN and CDR2 is SVGIG (reference sequence). The CDR3 has 16 amino acids. The V segment lost 2 bases and the J segment 9 bases; nucleotides outside the gene matches: 14.

This chain uses TRBV25-1 with TRBJ1-1; D is undetermined. Germline V gives CDR1 MGHDK, CDR2 SYGVNS. This CDR3 is built from 14 residues. V was cut by 7 bases and J by 0 bases, with 12 bases left in between. Here the CDR3 reads CASKAETMNTEAFF. The CDR3 DNA reads as TGTGCCAGCAAGGCCGAGACCATGAACACTGAAGCTTTCTTT.

This chain uses TRBV19 with TRBJ2-1; 9 positions agree with TRBD2. Germline V gene lookup returns CDR1 LNHDA and CDR2 SQIVND (reference sequence). There are 15 residues in the CDR3. The J segment lost 5 bases and the V segment lost 2 bases, leaving 4 bases of the junction unmatched. The CDR3 DNA follows: TGTGCCAGTAGTATAATAGCGGGAGTACACAATGAGCAGTTCTTC. Amino acids: CASSIIAGVHNEQFF.

The genes are TRBV6-1 and TRBJ1-4; perhaps TRBD1 as D (5 bases). The V gene lost 2 bases and the J gene lost 1 base, with 14 bases spanning the gap. CDR1 MNHNS and CDR2 SASEGT come from the germline V gene. The CDR3 sequence is 17 residues long. The chain's CDR3 is CASSEPGRGLTNEKLFF. CDR3 DNA sequence: TGTGCCAGCAGTGAACCGGGGCGAGGGCTAACTAATGAAAAACTGTTTTTT.

The chain has TRBV6-6 and TRBJ2-1; D remains unclear. With 5 bases removed from V and 4 bases from J, the gap between germline ends came to 12 bases. Germline CDR1 MNHNY, CDR2 SVGAGI (reference sequence). The CDR3 has 14 residues. The CDR3 bases are TGTGCCAGCAGTCAAGGGAAACTATACAATGAGCAGTTCTTC. This sequence encodes CASSQGKLYNEQFF.

V gene TRBV9 combines with J gene TRBJ2-2; D unclear. The CDR3 loop spans 12 amino acids. Looked up from germline, CDR1 is SGDLS and CDR2 is YYNGEE. The V end was cut by 4 bases, the J end by 1 base, with 2 bases between. The CDR3 is CASSLNTGELFF. DNA for the CDR3: TGTGCCAGCAGCCTGAACACCGGGGAGCTGTTTTTT.

The genes are TRBV6-1 and TRBJ2-5; no clear D gene. Germline CDR1 and CDR2: MNHNS and SASEGT. This CDR3 spans 14 amino acids. Trimming removed 3 bases at V and 1 base at J, with 9 bases between. The CDR3 DNA reads TGTGCCAGCAGTGATTTGTCTCCCCAAGAGACCCAGTACTTC. It translates to CASSDLSPQETQYF.

The chain employs TRBV4-1 and TRBJ1-5; a possible D gene is TRBD1 (6 bases). Germline V gene data show CDR1 as MGHRA and CDR2 as YSYEKL. The V gene lost 4 bases and the J gene lost 3 bases, with 16 bases spanning the gap. This CDR3 spans 16 amino acids. CDR3 bases: TGCGCCAGCAGCCCCACCCCCGGACAGATCAATCAGCCCCAGCATTTT. Its translation: CASSPTPGQINQPQHF.